The entry that follows covers one TCR beta chain sequence. Sequencing used immunoSEQ multiplex PCR; TCRdb keeps in-frame clones, though not all of them. The sample lists some 130,000 clones; 85% to 90% were seen once. The sample belongs to a study of T cell responses to AZD1222 COVID-19 vaccine. With V trimmed by 7 bases and J by 4 bases, 8 bases remained unmatched. CDR3 size: 14 residues. CDR1 is SGHNT, CDR2 YYREEE, per germline (reference sequence). The sample here was peripheral blood, taken on day 0 of AZD1222 vaccination. The sequence was obtained from an adult in good health. The chain employs TRBV5-4 and TRBJ1-2; 9 nucleotides agree with TRBD1. CDR3 DNA sequence: TGTGCCAGCTCGCTACAGGGGGCATTCTATGGCTACACCTTC. Its protein product is CASSLQGAFYGYTF.